The 26 T cell receptor beta chains below come from one sample, sequenced in a study of PD-1 blockade in classical Hodgkin lymphoma. All patients experienced relapse after autologous stem cell transplantation, and brentuximab vedotin exposure was variable. The table came from immunoSEQ multiplex PCR; TCRdb's copy has only in-frame clones and leaves some out. Seen here are about 58,000 clones, less than 95% observed once, and the top ten hold over 9.5%. The sample here was peripheral blood mononuclear cells (PBMCs), taken before the second cycle of nivolumab. Every receptor here comes from a human donor with classical Hodgkin lymphoma.

The V gene is TRBV19, the J gene TRBJ1-5; TRBD1 agrees at 9 bases. CDR3 size: 15 residues. CDR1 is LNHDA and CDR2 is SQIVND in the germline V gene (reference sequence). Germline trimming cut 3 bases from V and 6 bases from J; bases unmatched to any gene: 6. The CDR3 DNA sequence: TGTGCCAGTAGTATGGCAACGACAGGGGGTCAGCCCCAGCATTTT. Translation gives CASSMATTGGQPQHF. Full variable domain (rest looked up from reference TRBV19 and TRBJ1-5): DGGITQSPKYLFRKEGQNVTLSCEQNLNHDAMYWYRQDPGQGLRLIYYSQIVNDFQKGDIAEGYSVSREKKESFPLTVTSAQKNPTAFYLCASSMATTGGQPQHFGDGTRLSIL.

This sequence joins TRBV5-1 and TRBJ1-1; D is perhaps TRBD1 (5 bases). Trimming shortened V by 3 bases and J by 3 bases, and 12 bases separated the two germline ends. Germline CDR1 reads SGHRS; CDR2 reads YFSETQ. CDR3 length: 14 amino acids. The CDR3 here is CASSYRLTDTEAFF. Here the CDR3 DNA reads TGCGCCAGCAGCTATCGATTGACAGACACTGAAGCTTTCTTT.

The V gene is TRBV5-5, the J gene TRBJ2-4; D remains unclear. V dropped 4 bases and J dropped 0 bases, with 8 bases sitting between them. The CDR3 runs 14 residues. From germline, CDR1 is SGHKS and CDR2 YYEKEE (reference sequence). The CDR3 is CASSLWTAKNIQYF. In nucleotides, the CDR3 is TGTGCCAGCAGCCTCTGGACAGCCAAAAACATTCAGTACTTC.

This chain uses TRBV5-6 with TRBJ2-5; D perhaps matches TRBD2 (6 bases). Trimming removed 4 bases at V and 0 bases at J, with 16 bases between. Germline CDR1 and CDR2: SGHDT and YYEEEE. The CDR3 extends over 16 amino acids. The CDR3, as DNA: TGTGCCAGCAGCCTGCGCGGGAACCCGTACCAAGAGACCCAGTACTTC. This gives the protein CASSLRGNPYQETQYF.

This chain connects TRBV23-1 to TRBJ2-7; D unresolved. TRBV23-1 is given ORF status, its function remaining uncertain. The CDR3 is 14 amino acids. V dropped 6 bases and J dropped 0 bases, with 12 bases sitting between them. The CDR3 here is CASRLHHLSYEQYF. CDR3 sequence (DNA): TGCGCCAGCAGGCTTCACCATCTCTCCTACGAGCAGTACTTC.

V is TRBV18 and J is TRBJ2-5, with TRBD1 identical over 7 bases. This CDR3 is 16 amino acids long. Per the germline V gene, CDR1 is KGHSH and CDR2 is LQKENI. V lost 6 bases and J lost 1; bases outside the gene matches: 11. The CDR3, as DNA: TGTGCCAGCTCGGTCGGACAGGCGAGCATCCAAGAGACCCAGTACTTC. Translating it yields CASSVGQASIQETQYF.

The chain employs TRBV27 and TRBJ2-7; TRBD2 is a possible D gene (6 bases). This CDR3 is built from 13 residues. Germline lookup yields CDR1 MNHEY and CDR2 SMNVEV (reference sequence). V was clipped by 5 bases and J by 2 bases, with 10 bases between them. The DNA of the CDR3 is TGTGCCAGCAGTCTAGCGACTACCTACGAGCAGTACTTC. Its protein product is CASSLATTYEQYF.

The chain carries TRBV6-1 and TRBJ2-7; D not certain. The CDR3 is 14 residues long. V lost 3 bases, J lost 1 base, and 10 bases lay in between. CDR1 and CDR2 (germline): MNHNS, SASEGT. CDR3 in amino acids: CASSDSPGSYEQYF. The CDR3 nucleotides read TGTGCCAGCAGTGATAGTCCTGGGTCCTACGAGCAGTACTTC.

The chain uses TRBV2 and TRBJ1-6; D remains ambiguous. Trimming took off 4 bases at V and 7 bases at J, with 2 bases between the two ends. CDR3 length: 11 residues. Germline CDR1 SNHLY, CDR2 FYNNEI. Written as DNA, the CDR3 is TGTGCCAGCAGTGGAAATTCACCCCTCCACTTT. It is translated as CASSGNSPLHF.

The chain joins TRBV5-1 to TRBJ2-1; 11 bases fit TRBD2. The V segment lost 0 bases and the J segment 5 bases; nucleotides outside the gene matches: 4. Germline lookup yields CDR1 SGHRS and CDR2 YFSETQ. This CDR3 has 16 amino acids. Here the CDR3 reads CASSLGLAGLHNEQFF. The CDR3 coding sequence is TGCGCCAGCAGCTTGGGACTAGCGGGACTGCACAATGAGCAGTTCTTC.

This chain links TRBV15 with TRBJ2-2; the match to TRBD2 covers 10 bases. CDR3 length: 16 amino acids. Germline CDR1 is LNHNV and CDR2 is YYDKDF (reference sequence). J gave up 10 bases and V 1 base, and 9 bases lay outside the gene matches. This CDR3 reads CATSRGLAGAPKELFF. CDR3 sequence (DNA): TGTGCCACCAGCAGAGGTCTAGCGGGGGCACCGAAGGAGCTGTTTTTT.

V usage is TRBV19 and J usage is TRBJ2-3, with 9 bases identical to TRBD1. CDR3 length equals 16 residues. Germline V lookup: CDR1 LNHDA, CDR2 SQIVND (reference sequence). V lost 5 bases and J lost 5; bases outside the gene matches: 11. CDR3 sequence reads: CASSPRDRVPQDTQYF. The CDR3, as DNA: TGTGCCAGTAGTCCCCGGGACAGGGTCCCTCAAGATACGCAGTATTTT.

This clone has only one observation. The chain combines TRBV7-9 with TRBJ2-7; TRBD1 agrees at 8 bases. CDR3 length: 16 residues. The germline CDR1 and CDR2 sequences are SEHNR and FQNEAQ (reference sequence). V was pared by 1 base and J by 6 bases, with 11 bases of the junction left unmatched. CDR3 sequence reads: CASSLEVGQGFLEQYF. In DNA, the CDR3 is TGTGCCAGCAGCTTAGAGGTCGGACAGGGCTTTCTCGAGCAGTACTTC.

The genes are TRBV28 and TRBJ2-7, with 8 bases fitting TRBD1. From germline, CDR1 is MDHEN and CDR2 SYDVKM. CDR3 length equals 13 residues. With V trimmed by 4 bases and J by 5 bases, 4 bases remained unmatched. CDR3 nucleotides: TGTGCCAGCAGTTCAGGGGGCTTGAACGAGCAGTACTTC. Translation: CASSSGGLNEQYF.

V usage is TRBV5-1 and J usage is TRBJ2-5; TRBD2 aligns across 8 bases. The CDR3 is made up of 15 amino acids. The germline gives CDR1 SGHRS, CDR2 YFSETQ. The V segment lost 4 bases and the J segment 2 bases; nucleotides outside the gene matches: 7. The CDR3 loop is CASSGGAGGQETQYF. The CDR3 DNA is TGCGCCAGCAGCGGCGGGGCGGGGGGACAAGAGACCCAGTACTTC.

The CDR3 sequence: CASSAFRGQEDYGYTF. CDR3 bases: TGTGCCAGCAGCGCATTTAGGGGACAGGAGGACTATGGCTACACCTTC. This chain uses TRBV9 with TRBJ1-2; 8 positions match TRBD1. The CDR3 totals 16 residues. After removal of 3 bases from V and 3 bases from J, the junction contained 10 bases not matched to a gene. Per the germline V gene, CDR1 is SGDLS and CDR2 is YYNGEE.

The genes are TRBV7-9 and TRBJ2-3; D not certain. Trimming pared 6 bases from V and 6 bases from J, leaving 4 bases between. Germline CDR1 is SEHNR and CDR2 is FQNEAQ (reference sequence). CDR3 length: 10 residues. CDR3 DNA: TGTGCCAGCAGTTCGGATACGCAGTATTTT. It translates to CASSSDTQYF.

The chain joins TRBV6-1 to TRBJ1-2, with D unresolved. V shed 3 bases and J shed 3 bases, with 5 bases lying between them. This CDR3 has 12 amino acids. Germline V gives CDR1 MNHNS, CDR2 SASEGT. The CDR3 spells CASSDGDYGYTF. As DNA, the CDR3 is TGTGCCAGCAGTGATGGGGACTATGGCTACACCTTC.

Written as DNA, the CDR3 is TGTGCCAGTAGTATAGTAGCGGGCTCCTACAATGAGCAGTTCTTC. This sequence encodes CASSIVAGSYNEQFF. This chain uses TRBV19 with TRBJ2-1, with 7 positions matching TRBD2. Germline lookup yields CDR1 LNHDA and CDR2 SQIVND (reference sequence). V shed 1 base and J 0 bases; nucleotides not matched to a gene: 0. The CDR3 has 15 residues.

The V gene is TRBV11-2, the J gene TRBJ2-5, with 7 bases identical to TRBD2. V lost 7 bases, J lost 3 bases, and 20 bases stayed unmatched. The CDR3 totals 18 residues. The germline CDR1 and CDR2 sequences are SGHAT and FQNNGV. This chain's CDR3 is CASTAMSGLAALKETQYF. The CDR3 coding sequence is TGTGCCAGCACCGCAATGTCGGGCCTAGCGGCGTTGAAAGAGACCCAGTACTTC.

The genes are TRBV6-5 and TRBJ2-7; a weak D match, TRBD1 (6 bases). The germline V gene encodes CDR1 MNHEY and CDR2 SVGAGI. The CDR3 length is 11 residues. The ends were cut back, 5 bases at V and 6 bases at J, with 8 bases in the middle. This CDR3 is CASSQGGEQYF. CDR3 nucleotides: TGTGCCAGCAGTCAAGGGGGCGAGCAGTACTTC.

To note about this clone: At one end, the junction sequence differs from germline, possibly due to a read error. The gene calls are TRBV7-2 and TRBJ2-7; TRBD2 matches at 12 bases. Germline CDR1 SGHTA, CDR2 FQGNSA. This CDR3 has 15 residues. CDR3 sequence: CASSLAGGPPDEQYF. The CDR3 coding sequence is TGTGCCAGCAGCCTAGCGGGAGGGCCCCCGGACGAGCAGTACTTC.

The V gene is TRBV14, the J gene TRBJ1-3, with a tentative D call TRBD1 (6 bases). Per germline, CDR1 SGHDN and CDR2 FVKESK. The CDR3 is made up of 15 amino acids. The V and J ends lost 0 bases and 1 base respectively, with 7 bases between them. CDR3 DNA sequence: TGTGCCAGCAGCCAAGATGGACAGTCTGGAAACACCATATATTTT. Its protein is CASSQDGQSGNTIYF. Based on the CDR3 plus reference TRBV14 and TRBJ1-3, the full variable domain is EAGVTQFPSHSVIEKGQTVTLRCDPISGHDNLYWYRRVMGKEIKFLLHFVKESKQDESGMPNNRFLAERTGGTYSTLKVQPAELEDSGVYFCASSQDGQSGNTIYFGEGSWLTVV.

CDR3 sequence: CASSFPSGGALSTDTQYF. As DNA, the CDR3 is TGTGCCAGCAGCTTTCCAAGCGGGGGGGCTCTTAGCACAGATACGCAGTATTTT. The rearrangement links TRBV7-9 to TRBJ2-3; 10 bases line up with TRBD2. Germline-derived CDR1 and CDR2 are SEHNR and FQNEAQ (reference sequence). V was pared by 3 bases and J by 0 bases, with 9 bases of the junction left unmatched. This CDR3 contains 18 residues.

This clone was picked up one time. The J gene is TRBJ2-3, the V gene TRBV4-1; 8 bases line up with TRBD2. The J segment lost 4 bases and the V segment lost 4 bases, leaving 10 bases of the junction unmatched. CDR1 is MGHRA, CDR2 YSYEKL, per germline. The CDR3 has 16 residues. This chain's CDR3 is CASSPYRGGPADTQYF. Written as DNA, the CDR3 is TGCGCCAGCAGCCCCTATCGGGGGGGTCCCGCAGATACGCAGTATTTT.

The chain uses TRBV28 and TRBJ1-2; D is undetermined. Deletions cut 6 bases from V and 7 bases from J, with 12 bases between. Germline V CDR1 and CDR2: MDHEN, SYDVKM. The CDR3 contains 12 residues. CDR3 sequence (DNA): TGTGCCAGCAGACCCCCCTCTTCTGGCTACACCTTC. This codes for CASRPPSSGYTF.